This T cell receptor (beta chain) was retrieved from a study of blood T cell repertoires in COVID-19. Whole-study context: From the United States, Italy and Spain came samples of acute and convalescent COVID-19.

Germline CDR1 and CDR2: SGHNT and YYREEE (reference sequence). With 2 bases removed from V and 1 base from J, the gap between germline ends came to 13 bases. The CDR3 has 16 residues. Original processing notes: Amplification with reference gene primers provided the estimates of nucleated cell counts. Measured with immunoSEQ multiplex PCR; TCRdb has only the in-frame clones, and not every one. The DNA gave D and trimming, while V, J and clone size come from that table. The table records 45,000 to 55,000 clones, about 81% of them present only once. This clone was detected only a few times. Sequenced input: peripheral blood. This sequence joins TRBV5-4 and TRBJ1-3; a possible D gene is TRBD1 (6 bases). The TCR comes from a man aged 50 or older with active COVID-19. CDR3 sequence (DNA): TGTGCCAGCAGCTTCGGACAGTTTATATCTGGAAACACCATATATTTT. Encoded protein: CASSFGQFISGNTIYF.